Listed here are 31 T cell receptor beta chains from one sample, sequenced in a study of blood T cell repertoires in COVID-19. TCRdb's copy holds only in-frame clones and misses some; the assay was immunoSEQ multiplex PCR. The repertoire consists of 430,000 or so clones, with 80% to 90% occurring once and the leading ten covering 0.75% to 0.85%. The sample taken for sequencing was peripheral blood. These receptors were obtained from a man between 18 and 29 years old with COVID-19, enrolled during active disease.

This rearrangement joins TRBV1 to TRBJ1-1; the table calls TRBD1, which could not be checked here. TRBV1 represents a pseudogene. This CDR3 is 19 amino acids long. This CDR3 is CTPIQSDRGYPNANTEAFF. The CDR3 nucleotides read TGCACCCCCATCCAGTCGGACAGGGGGTATCCTAATGCGAACACTGAAGCTTTCTTT.

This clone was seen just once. For the CDR3, the DNA is TGTGCCAGCAGTATAGGGGGCATGAGTGGCTACACCTTC. Amino acid sequence: CASSIGGMSGYTF. The chain uses TRBV6-5 and TRBJ1-2; 7 bases agree with TRBD1. The CDR3 totals 13 residues. Unmatched junction bases numbered 7, after V lost 5 bases and J lost 7 bases. The germline V gene encodes CDR1 MNHEY and CDR2 SVGAGI.

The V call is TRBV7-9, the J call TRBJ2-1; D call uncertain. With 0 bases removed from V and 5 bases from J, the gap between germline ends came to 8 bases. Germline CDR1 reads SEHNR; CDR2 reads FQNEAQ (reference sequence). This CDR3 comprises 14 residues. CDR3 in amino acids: CASSLAGRNNEQFF. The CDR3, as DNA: TGTGCCAGCAGCTTAGCGGGCAGAAACAATGAGCAGTTCTTC.

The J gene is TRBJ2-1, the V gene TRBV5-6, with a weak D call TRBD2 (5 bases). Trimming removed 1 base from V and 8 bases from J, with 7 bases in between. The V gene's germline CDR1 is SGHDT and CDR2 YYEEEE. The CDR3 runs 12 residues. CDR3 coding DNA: TGTGCCAGCAGCTTGACAGCGGATGAGCAGTTCTTC. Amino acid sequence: CASSLTADEQFF.

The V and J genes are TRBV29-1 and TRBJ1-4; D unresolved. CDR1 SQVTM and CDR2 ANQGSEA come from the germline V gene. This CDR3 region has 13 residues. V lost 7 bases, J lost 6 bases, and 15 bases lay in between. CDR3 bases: TGCAGCGCCGTGGGCCGCATGGATGAAAAACTGTTTTTT. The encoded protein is CSAVGRMDEKLFF. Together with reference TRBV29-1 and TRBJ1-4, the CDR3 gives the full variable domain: SAVISQKPSRDICQRGTSLTIQCQVDSQVTMMFWYRQQPGQSLTLIATANQGSEATYESGFVIDKFPISRPNLTFSTLTVSNMSPEDSSIYLCSAVGRMDEKLFFGSGTQLSVL.

CDR3 sequence (DNA): TGTGCCAGCAGCTTAGCAGGAGTAAGGGACAGGATCACAACTAGCACAGATACGCAGTATTTT. This sequence encodes CASSLAGVRDRITTSTDTQYF. The chain uses TRBV7-6 and TRBJ2-3, with TRBD1 matching 8 bases. This CDR3 spans 21 amino acids. Germline assignment: CDR1 SGHVS and CDR2 FNYEAQ. V lost 0 bases and J lost 0; bases outside the gene matches: 17.

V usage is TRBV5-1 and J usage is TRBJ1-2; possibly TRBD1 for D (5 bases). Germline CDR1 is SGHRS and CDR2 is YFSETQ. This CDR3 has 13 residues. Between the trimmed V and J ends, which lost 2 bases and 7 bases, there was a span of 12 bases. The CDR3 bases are TGCGCCAGCAGCTTTAACCTGGGGGGTGGCTACACCTTC. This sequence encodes CASSFNLGGGYTF.

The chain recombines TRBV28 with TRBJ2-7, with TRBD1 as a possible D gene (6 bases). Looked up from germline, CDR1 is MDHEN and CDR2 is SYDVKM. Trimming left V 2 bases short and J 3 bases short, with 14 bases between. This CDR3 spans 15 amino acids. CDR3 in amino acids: CASSLGGQRSYEQYF. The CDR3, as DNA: TGTGCCAGCAGTTTAGGGGGACAAAGAAGCTACGAGCAGTACTTC.

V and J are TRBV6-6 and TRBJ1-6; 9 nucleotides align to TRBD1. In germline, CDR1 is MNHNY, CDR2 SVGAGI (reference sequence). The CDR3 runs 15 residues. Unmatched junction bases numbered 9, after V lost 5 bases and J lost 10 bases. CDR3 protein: CASSLRDRVDSPLHF. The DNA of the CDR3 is TGTGCCAGCAGTCTCCGGGACAGGGTCGACTCACCCCTCCACTTT.

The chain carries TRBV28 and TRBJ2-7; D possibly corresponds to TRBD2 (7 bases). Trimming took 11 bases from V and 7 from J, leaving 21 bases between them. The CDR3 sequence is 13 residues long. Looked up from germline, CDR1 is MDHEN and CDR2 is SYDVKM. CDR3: CALSGGAATEQYF. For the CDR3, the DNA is TGTGCCTTGAGTGGGGGGGCAGCCACAGAGCAGTACTTC.

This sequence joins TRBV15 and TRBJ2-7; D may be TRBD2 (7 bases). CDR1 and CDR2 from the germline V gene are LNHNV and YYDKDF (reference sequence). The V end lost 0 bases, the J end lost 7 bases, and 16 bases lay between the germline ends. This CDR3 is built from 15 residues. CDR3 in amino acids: CATSREPIGGLEQYF. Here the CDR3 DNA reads TGTGCCACCAGCAGAGAACCTATCGGGGGGCTTGAGCAGTACTTC.

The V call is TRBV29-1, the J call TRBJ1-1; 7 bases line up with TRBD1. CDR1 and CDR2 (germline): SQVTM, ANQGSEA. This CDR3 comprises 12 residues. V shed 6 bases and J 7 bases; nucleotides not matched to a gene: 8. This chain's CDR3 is CSVGTGDGEAFF. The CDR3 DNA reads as TGCAGCGTCGGAACAGGGGATGGTGAAGCTTTCTTT.

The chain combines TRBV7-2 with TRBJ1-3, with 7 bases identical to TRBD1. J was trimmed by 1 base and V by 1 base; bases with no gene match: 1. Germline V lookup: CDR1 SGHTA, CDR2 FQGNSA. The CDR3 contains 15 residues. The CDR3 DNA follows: TGTGCCAGCAGCTTAGACAGGGGTTCTGGAAACACCATATATTTT. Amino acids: CASSLDRGSGNTIYF.

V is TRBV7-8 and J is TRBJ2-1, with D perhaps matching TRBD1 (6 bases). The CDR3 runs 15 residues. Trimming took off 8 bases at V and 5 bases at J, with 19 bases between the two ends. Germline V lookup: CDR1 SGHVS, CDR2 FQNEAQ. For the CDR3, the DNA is TGTGCCAGCGTCCGGGACAAACTTTCCGACAATGAGCAGTTCTTC. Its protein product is CASVRDKLSDNEQFF.

CDR3 amino acids: CASSKVGTVGYEQYF. The DNA of the CDR3 is TGTGCCAGCAGCAAAGTGGGGACAGTAGGCTACGAGCAGTACTTC. The rearrangement uses TRBV21-1 and TRBJ2-7; TRBD1, the D gene given by the table, was not confirmed from the DNA. TRBV21-1 is shown as a pseudogene. The CDR3 is made up of 15 amino acids.

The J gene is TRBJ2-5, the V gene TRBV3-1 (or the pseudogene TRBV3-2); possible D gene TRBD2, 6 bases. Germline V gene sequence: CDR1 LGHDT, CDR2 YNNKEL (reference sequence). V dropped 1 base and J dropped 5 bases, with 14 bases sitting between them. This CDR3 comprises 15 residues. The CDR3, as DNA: TGTGCCAGCAGCCAAGTCGGAGGGATGAGGGAGACCCAGTACTTC. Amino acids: CASSQVGGMRETQYF.

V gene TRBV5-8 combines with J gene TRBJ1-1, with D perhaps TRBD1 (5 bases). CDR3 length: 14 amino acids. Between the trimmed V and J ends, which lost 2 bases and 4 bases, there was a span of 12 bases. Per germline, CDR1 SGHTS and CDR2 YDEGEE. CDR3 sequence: CASSFGGAPTEAFF. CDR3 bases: TGTGCCAGCAGCTTTGGAGGGGCCCCCACTGAAGCTTTCTTT.

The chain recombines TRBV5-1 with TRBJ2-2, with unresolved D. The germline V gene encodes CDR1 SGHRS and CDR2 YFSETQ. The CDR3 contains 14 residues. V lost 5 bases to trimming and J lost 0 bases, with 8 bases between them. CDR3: CASRQTPNTGELFF. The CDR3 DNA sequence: TGCGCCAGCAGACAGACCCCGAACACCGGGGAGCTGTTTTTT.

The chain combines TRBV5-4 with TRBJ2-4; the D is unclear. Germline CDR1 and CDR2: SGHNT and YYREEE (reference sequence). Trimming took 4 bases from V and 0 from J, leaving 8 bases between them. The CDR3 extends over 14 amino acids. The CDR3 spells CASSAASAKNIQYF. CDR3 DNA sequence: TGTGCCAGCAGCGCGGCGTCAGCCAAAAACATTCAGTACTTC.

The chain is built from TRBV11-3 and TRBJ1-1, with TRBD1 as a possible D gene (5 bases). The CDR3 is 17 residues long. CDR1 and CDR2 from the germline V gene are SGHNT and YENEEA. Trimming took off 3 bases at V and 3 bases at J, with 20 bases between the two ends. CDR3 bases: TGTGCCAGCAGCTTTGGCTCCGGGACTGAAAGGTACACTGAAGCTTTCTTT. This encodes CASSFGSGTERYTEAFF.

For the CDR3, the DNA is TGTGCCAGCAGTGGGGACAGGGGCAATCAGCCCCAGCATTTT. Encoded protein: CASSGDRGNQPQHF. The V call is TRBV2, the J call TRBJ1-5; TRBD1 agrees at 9 bases. The CDR3 has 14 residues. Germline values: CDR1 SNHLY, CDR2 FYNNEI. V was pared by 4 bases and J by 2 bases, with 0 bases of the junction left unmatched.

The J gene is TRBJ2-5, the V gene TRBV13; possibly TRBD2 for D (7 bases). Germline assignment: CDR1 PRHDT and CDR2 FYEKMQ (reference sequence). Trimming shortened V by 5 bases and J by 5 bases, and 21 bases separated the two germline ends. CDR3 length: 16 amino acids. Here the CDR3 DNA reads TGTGCCAGCAGCCGAGCCTTGGGGGCGGGAGAGGAGACCCAGTACTTC. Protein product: CASSRALGAGEETQYF.

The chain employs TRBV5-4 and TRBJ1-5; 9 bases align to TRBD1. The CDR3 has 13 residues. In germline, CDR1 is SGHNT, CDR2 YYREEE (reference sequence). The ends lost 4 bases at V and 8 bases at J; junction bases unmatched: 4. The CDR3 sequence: CASSRDRDEPQHF. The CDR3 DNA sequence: TGTGCCAGCAGCCGGGACAGGGACGAGCCCCAGCATTTT.

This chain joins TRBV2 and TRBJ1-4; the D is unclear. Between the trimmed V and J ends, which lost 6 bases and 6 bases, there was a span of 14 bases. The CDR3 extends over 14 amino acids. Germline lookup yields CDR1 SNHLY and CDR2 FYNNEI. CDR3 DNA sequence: TGTGCCAGCAGCGTAGACAAGAACCATGAAAAACTGTTTTTT. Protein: CASSVDKNHEKLFF. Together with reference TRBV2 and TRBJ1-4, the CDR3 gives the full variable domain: EPEVTQTPSHQVTQMGQEVILRCVPISNHLYFYWYRQILGQKVEFLVSFYNNEISEKSEIFDDQFSVERPDGSNFTLKIRSTKLEDSAMYFCASSVDKNHEKLFFGSGTQLSVL.

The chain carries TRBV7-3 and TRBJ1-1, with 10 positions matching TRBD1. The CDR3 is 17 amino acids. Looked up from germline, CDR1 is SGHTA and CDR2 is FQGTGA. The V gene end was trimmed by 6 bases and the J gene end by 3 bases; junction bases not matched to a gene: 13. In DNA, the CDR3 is TGTGCCAGCAGGGACGACAGGGGGCTGTTTGGGGACACTGAAGCTTTCTTT. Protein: CASRDDRGLFGDTEAFF.

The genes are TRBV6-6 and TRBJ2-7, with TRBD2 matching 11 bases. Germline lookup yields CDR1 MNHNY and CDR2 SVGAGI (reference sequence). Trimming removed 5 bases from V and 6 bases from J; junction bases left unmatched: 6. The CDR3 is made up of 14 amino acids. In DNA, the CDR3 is TGTGCCAGCAGTATAGCGGGGGGGGAGGGCGAGCAGTACTTC. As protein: CASSIAGGEGEQYF.

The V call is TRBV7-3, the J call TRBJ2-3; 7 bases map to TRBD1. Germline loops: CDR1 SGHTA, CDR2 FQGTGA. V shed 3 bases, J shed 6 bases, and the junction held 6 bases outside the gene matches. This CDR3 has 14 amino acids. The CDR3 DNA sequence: TGTGCCAGCAGCTTTGGACAGGTTGGGGATACGCAGTATTTT. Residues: CASSFGQVGDTQYF. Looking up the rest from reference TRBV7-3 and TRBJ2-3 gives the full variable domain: GAGVSQTPSNKVTEKGKYVELRCDPISGHTALYWYRQSLGQGPEFLIYFQGTGAADDSGLPNDRFFAVRPEGSVSTLKIQRTERGDSAVYLCASSFGQVGDTQYFGPGTRLTVL.

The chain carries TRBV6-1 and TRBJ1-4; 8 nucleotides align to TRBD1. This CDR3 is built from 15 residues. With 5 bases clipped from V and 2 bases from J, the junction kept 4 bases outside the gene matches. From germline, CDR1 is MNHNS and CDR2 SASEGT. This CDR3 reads CASSRQGATNEKLFF. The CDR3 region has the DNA TGTGCCAGCAGTCGTCAGGGGGCGACTAATGAAAAACTGTTTTTT.

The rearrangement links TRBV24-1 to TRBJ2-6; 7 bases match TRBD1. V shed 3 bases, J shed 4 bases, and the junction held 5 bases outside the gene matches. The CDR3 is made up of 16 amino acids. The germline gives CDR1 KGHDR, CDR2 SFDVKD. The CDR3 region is CATSDPTGPGANVLTF. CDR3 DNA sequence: TGTGCCACCAGTGATCCGACAGGGCCAGGGGCCAACGTCCTGACTTTC.

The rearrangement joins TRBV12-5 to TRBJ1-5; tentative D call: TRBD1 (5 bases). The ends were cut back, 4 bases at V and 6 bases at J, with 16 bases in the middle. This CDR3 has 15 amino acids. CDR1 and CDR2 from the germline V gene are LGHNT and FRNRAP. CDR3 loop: CASGWDGGGVQPQHF. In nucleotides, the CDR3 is TGTGCTAGTGGTTGGGACGGGGGAGGAGTTCAGCCCCAGCATTTT.

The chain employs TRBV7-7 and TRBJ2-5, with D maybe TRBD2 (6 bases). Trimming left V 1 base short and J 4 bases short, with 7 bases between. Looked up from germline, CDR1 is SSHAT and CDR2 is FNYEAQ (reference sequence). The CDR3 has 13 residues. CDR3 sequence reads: CASSLGRGETQYF. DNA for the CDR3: TGTGCCAGCAGCTTAGGGCGGGGAGAGACCCAGTACTTC.